The next 20 T cell receptor beta chains were all read from a single sample in a study of T-cell reconstitution after alpha-beta-depleted transplantation in children. It was with unique molecular identifiers that the TCRbeta library was prepared. TCRdb reprocessed the PCR reads with MiXCR, giving one entry per CDR3 protein. The data hold around 490,000 distinct CDR3 sequences, with roughly 10% observed a single time. The sample here was PBMCs, mostly from graft donor cells, taken 180 days after TCRalphabeta/CD19-depleted stem cell transplant. The source of these receptors is a female patient between 2 and 10 years old who had a stem cell transplant for aplastic anemia, so the T cells may come from the graft donor.

This chain links TRBV21-1 with TRBJ2-1; the table gives TRBD2 as D, unverified against the DNA. TRBV21-1 is a pseudogene segment. The CDR3 is 18 residues long. The CDR3 DNA is TGTGCCAGCAGCAAAGGGGGACTAGCGGGGAGGACCTACAATGAGCAGTTCTTC. Residues: CASSKGGLAGRTYNEQFF.

The gene calls are TRBV20-1 and TRBJ1-1; 8 bases match TRBD1. Germline V gene lookup returns CDR1 DFQATT and CDR2 SNEGSKA (reference sequence). The CDR3 runs to 12 residues. V lost 4 bases to trimming and J lost 7 bases; unmatched junction nucleotides: 5. The CDR3: CSAIDRGVEAFF. Written as DNA, the CDR3 is TGCAGTGCTATAGACAGGGGTGTTGAAGCTTTCTTT.

This clonotype was counted between two and nine times. The rearrangement links TRBV20-1 to TRBJ2-7; D is unresolved. In germline, CDR1 is DFQATT, CDR2 SNEGSKA (reference sequence). The germline V and J ends were trimmed by 4 bases and 2 bases, with 12 bases remaining between them. The CDR3 contains 13 residues. The CDR3, as DNA: TGCAGTGCTACCCACATTAACCCCTACGAGCAGTACGTC. Translated: CSATHINPYEQYV.

This clonotype turned up a few times. The chain employs TRBV4-3 and TRBJ2-1, with D uncertain. This CDR3 is 14 amino acids long. In germline, CDR1 is LGHNA, CDR2 YSLEER. The ends were cut back, 4 bases at V and 2 bases at J, with 9 bases in the middle. The CDR3 DNA is TGCGCCAGCAGCCCCGACCTCGCCTACAATGAGCAGTTCTTC. Amino acids: CASSPDLAYNEQFF.

This sequence joins TRBV20-1 and TRBJ2-4; no definite D call. This CDR3 is built from 12 residues. The germline CDR1 and CDR2 sequences are DFQATT and SNEGSKA (reference sequence). The V end lost 6 bases, the J end lost 8 bases, and 14 bases lay between the germline ends. The CDR3 bases are TGCAGTGCGCCCGGCCCGGTCGACATTCAGTACTTC. Protein product: CSAPGPVDIQYF.

The chain employs TRBV20-1 and TRBJ2-2; D perhaps matches TRBD1 (5 bases). CDR3 length: 13 amino acids. The germline CDR1 and CDR2 sequences are DFQATT and SNEGSKA (reference sequence). Trimming took 5 bases from V and 8 from J, leaving 15 bases between them. The CDR3 loop reads CSAGLTWTGELFF. The DNA of the CDR3 is TGCAGTGCTGGCTTAACTTGGACAGGGGAGCTGTTTTTT.

This chain connects TRBV10-1 to TRBJ1-2, with a possible D match to TRBD1 (6 bases). The CDR3 totals 15 residues. The germline V gene has CDR1 WNHNN and CDR2 SYGVQD (reference sequence). V shed 2 bases and J shed 0 bases, with 10 bases lying between them. CDR3 bases: TGCGCCAGCAGTGAGACAGGGACCTCTAACTATGGCTACACCTTC. This encodes CASSETGTSNYGYTF.

The chain carries TRBV12-3 or TRBV12-4 and TRBJ2-7; 7 bases fit TRBD2. The CDR3 has 16 residues. J gave up 3 bases and V 6 bases, and 14 bases lay outside the gene matches. The DNA of the CDR3 is TGTGCCAGCAGCCCTGGGGAACAGCGGGGTCTCTACGAGCAGTACTTC. This sequence encodes CASSPGEQRGLYEQYF.

This clonotype was detected many times. This chain links TRBV29-1 with TRBJ1-1; no firm D call. Between the trimmed V and J ends, which lost 3 bases and 11 bases, there was a span of 7 bases. From germline, CDR1 is SQVTM and CDR2 ANQGSEA. This CDR3 comprises 9 residues. Here the CDR3 DNA reads TGCAGCGTTGATGGGTCGGCTTTCTTT. Amino acid sequence: CSVDGSAFF.

This clonotype was observed at least ten times. V is TRBV29-1 and J is TRBJ1-1; unclear D gene. CDR3 size: 13 residues. The germline V gene has CDR1 SQVTM and CDR2 ANQGSEA. Trimming took 2 bases from V and 0 from J, leaving 7 bases between them. CDR3 amino acids: CSVEKGMNTEAFF. The CDR3 DNA is TGCAGCGTTGAAAAGGGAATGAACACTGAAGCTTTCTTT.

In its sample, this clonotype was seen a few times. The chain is built from TRBV28 and TRBJ2-7; no clear D. This CDR3 has 15 amino acids. Germline assignment: CDR1 MDHEN and CDR2 SYDVKM. Trimming cost V 2 bases and J 2 bases, with 13 bases left between them. The CDR3 coding sequence is TGTGCCAGCAGTTTAGCACAAATTGGAACCTACGAGCAGTACTTC. Its translation is CASSLAQIGTYEQYF.

This rearrangement joins TRBV9 to TRBJ1-6; perhaps TRBD1 as D (5 bases). The length of the CDR3 is 14 residues. Trimming took off 4 bases at V and 3 bases at J, with 8 bases between the two ends. Germline V gene sequence: CDR1 SGDLS, CDR2 YYNGEE. CDR3 residues: CASSSQGYNSPLHF. CDR3 DNA sequence: TGTGCCAGCAGCTCTCAGGGCTATAATTCACCCCTCCACTTT.

This clonotype showed up just a few times. The chain carries TRBV7-8 and TRBJ2-3; TRBD2 agrees at 15 bases. The CDR3 length is 17 residues. The V and J ends lost 5 bases and 15 bases, in that order; junction bases with no gene match: 18. Germline V gene lookup returns CDR1 SGHVS and CDR2 FQNEAQ. The CDR3 here is CASSPPTGTSGRRGCYF. For the CDR3, the DNA is TGTGCCAGCAGCCCTCCTACCGGGACTAGCGGGAGGAGGGGTTGTTATTTT.

This clonotype has more than one count but fewer than ten. Compared with germline, one end of the junction differs, possibly owing to a read error. The rearrangement links TRBV28 to TRBJ2-1, with 9 bases matching TRBD1. Germline lookup yields CDR1 MDHEN and CDR2 SYDVKM. This CDR3 is built from 16 residues. CDR3 protein: CASSSPRQGGLNEQFF. Here the CDR3 DNA reads TGTGCCAGCAGCTCCCCCAGACAGGGGGGGCTCAATGAGCAGTTTTTC.

This clonotype has more than one count but fewer than ten. The chain recombines TRBV20-1 with TRBJ1-1, with 8 bases fitting TRBD1. V was pared by 1 base and J by 0 bases, with 4 bases of the junction left unmatched. CDR1 is DFQATT and CDR2 is SNEGSKA in the germline V gene (reference sequence). This CDR3 contains 15 residues. The CDR3 coding sequence is TGCAGTGCTAGAGGACAGGGGCGTTTGAACACTGAAGCTTTCTTT. Translating it yields CSARGQGRLNTEAFF.

The J gene is TRBJ2-3, the V gene TRBV2; TRBD2 agrees at 15 bases. The trim removed 6 bases at V and 4 bases at J, leaving 8 bases unmatched. The CDR3 spans 17 residues. CDR1 and CDR2 (germline): SNHLY, FYNNEI. Here the CDR3 reads CASRPGTSGRIADTQYF. CDR3 nucleotides: TGTGCCAGCAGGCCCGGGACTAGCGGGAGGATTGCAGATACGCAGTATTTT.

This clonotype was counted ten times or more. The rearrangement joins TRBV20-1 to TRBJ1-1; D is possibly TRBD1 (5 bases). Germline CDR1 is DFQATT and CDR2 is SNEGSKA (reference sequence). There are 13 residues in the CDR3. Trimming left V 0 bases short and J 5 bases short, with 10 bases between. This CDR3 reads CSAREGEWTEAFF. The DNA of the CDR3 is TGCAGTGCTAGAGAAGGGGAATGGACTGAAGCTTTCTTT.

This clonotype was picked up a small number of times. The chain links TRBV27 to TRBJ2-1, with 7 bases aligning to TRBD2. V lost 10 bases and J lost 0; bases outside the gene matches: 3. There are 13 residues in the CDR3. CDR1 is MNHEY, CDR2 SMNVEV, per germline (reference sequence). In DNA form, the CDR3 reads TGTGCCACCCAGCGGGGCTCCTACAATGAGCAGTTCTTC. This gives the protein CATQRGSYNEQFF.

In this sample, this clonotype turned up a few times. V gene TRBV9 combines with J gene TRBJ2-2; 9 nucleotides agree with TRBD2. With V trimmed by 1 base and J by 7 bases, 2 bases remained unmatched. The CDR3 extends over 14 amino acids. Germline V gene data show CDR1 as SGDLS and CDR2 as YYNGEE. Here the CDR3 DNA reads TGTGCCAGCAGCGTACGGACTAGCGACGGGGAGCTGTTTTTT. Translation: CASSVRTSDGELFF.

V usage is TRBV9 and J usage is TRBJ2-7; 9 nucleotides agree with TRBD1. The CDR3 has 15 amino acids. Germline V lookup: CDR1 SGDLS, CDR2 YYNGEE. V lost 4 bases and J lost 3; bases outside the gene matches: 8. CDR3 protein: CASSPTGTGYYEQYF. The DNA of the CDR3 is TGTGCCAGCAGCCCGACCGGGACAGGGTACTACGAGCAGTACTTC.